The T cell receptor beta chain under discussion was sequenced for a study of blood T cell repertoires in COVID-19. Study at large: Specimens from acute and convalescent COVID-19 originated in the United States, Italy and Spain. PBMCs, B-cell-depleted T cells, or T cells were the source of the cDNA or gDNA that made up the material.

The junction had 10 bases not matched to a gene; V was cut back by 7 bases and J by 2 bases. The length of the CDR3 is 16 residues. Germline V gene sequence: CDR1 MDHEN, CDR2 SYDVKM. Original data processing: Scientists estimated how many nucleated cells there were by amplifying reference gene primers. Produced via immunoSEQ multiplex PCR; TCRdb's table is partial and in-frame only. V and J calls plus clone size are reproduced from that table; the DNA served to infer D and trimming. The table lists fewer than 250,000 clones, 65% to 80% of them singletons. Only one count was recorded for this clone. The sequence derives from a woman in her forties or fifties with acute or convalescent COVID-19. The chain couples TRBV28 to TRBJ2-2; 7 nucleotides align to TRBD2. Source material: peripheral blood. This chain's CDR3 is CASTPGQRGNTGELFF. Written as DNA, the CDR3 is TGTGCCAGCACCCCGGGCCAGCGGGGCAACACCGGGGAGCTGTTTTTT.